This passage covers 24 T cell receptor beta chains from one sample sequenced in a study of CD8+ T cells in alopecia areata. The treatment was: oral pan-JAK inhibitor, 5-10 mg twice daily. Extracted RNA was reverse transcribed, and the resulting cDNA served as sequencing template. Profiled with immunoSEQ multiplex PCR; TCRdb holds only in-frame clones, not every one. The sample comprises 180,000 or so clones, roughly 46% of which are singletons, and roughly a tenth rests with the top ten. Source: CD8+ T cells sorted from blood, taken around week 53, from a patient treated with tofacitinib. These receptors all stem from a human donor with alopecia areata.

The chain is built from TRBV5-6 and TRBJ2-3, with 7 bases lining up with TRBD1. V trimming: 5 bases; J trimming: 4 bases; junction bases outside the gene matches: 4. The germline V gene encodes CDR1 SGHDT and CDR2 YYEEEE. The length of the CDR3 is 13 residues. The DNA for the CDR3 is TGTGCCAGCAGACGACAGGGTGCAGATACGCAGTATTTT. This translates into CASRRQGADTQYF. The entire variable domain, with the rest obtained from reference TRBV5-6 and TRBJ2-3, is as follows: DAGVTQSPTHLIKTRGQQVTLRCSPKSGHDTVSWYQQALGQGPQFIFQYYEEEERQRGNFPDRFSGHQFPNYSSELNVNALLLGDSALYLCASRRQGADTQYFGPGTRLTVL.

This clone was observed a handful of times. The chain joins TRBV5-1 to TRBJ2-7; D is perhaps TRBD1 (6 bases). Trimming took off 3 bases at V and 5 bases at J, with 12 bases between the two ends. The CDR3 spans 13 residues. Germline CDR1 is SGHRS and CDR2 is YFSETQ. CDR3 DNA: TGCGCCAGCAGCTCAGGGGTGTTCGACGAGCAGTACTTC. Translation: CASSSGVFDEQYF.

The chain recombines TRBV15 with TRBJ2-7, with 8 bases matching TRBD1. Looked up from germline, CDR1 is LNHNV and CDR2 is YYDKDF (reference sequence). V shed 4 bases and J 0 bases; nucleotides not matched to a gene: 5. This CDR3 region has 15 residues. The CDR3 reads CATSTGQGFSYEQYF. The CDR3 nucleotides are TGTGCCACCAGCACCGGACAGGGCTTCTCCTACGAGCAGTACTTC.

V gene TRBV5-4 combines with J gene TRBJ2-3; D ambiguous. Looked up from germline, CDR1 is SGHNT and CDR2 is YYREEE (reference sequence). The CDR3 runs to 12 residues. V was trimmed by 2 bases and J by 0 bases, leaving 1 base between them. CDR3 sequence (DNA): TGTGCCAGCAGCTTAAGCACAGATACGCAGTATTTT. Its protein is CASSLSTDTQYF. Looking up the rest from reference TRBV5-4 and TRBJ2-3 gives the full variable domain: ETGVTQSPTHLIKTRGQQVTLRCSSQSGHNTVSWYQQALGQGPQFIFQYYREEENGRGNFPPRFSGLQFPNYSSELNVNALELDDSALYLCASSLSTDTQYFGPGTRLTVL.

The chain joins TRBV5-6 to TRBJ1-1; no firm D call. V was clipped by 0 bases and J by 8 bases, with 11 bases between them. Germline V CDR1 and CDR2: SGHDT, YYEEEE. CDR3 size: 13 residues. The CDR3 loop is CASSLAESTEAFF. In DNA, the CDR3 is TGTGCCAGCAGCTTGGCAGAAAGCACGGAAGCTTTCTTT. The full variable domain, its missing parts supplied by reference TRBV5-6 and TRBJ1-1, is DAGVTQSPTHLIKTRGQQVTLRCSPKSGHDTVSWYQQALGQGPQFIFQYYEEEERQRGNFPDRFSGHQFPNYSSELNVNALLLGDSALYLCASSLAESTEAFFGQGTRLTVV.

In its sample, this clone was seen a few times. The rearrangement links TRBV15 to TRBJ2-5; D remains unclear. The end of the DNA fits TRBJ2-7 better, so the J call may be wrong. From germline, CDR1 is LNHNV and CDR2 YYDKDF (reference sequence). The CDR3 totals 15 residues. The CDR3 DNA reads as TGTGCCACCAGCAGAGATGCCAATCCAAGGGACGAGCAGTACTTC. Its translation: CATSRDANPRDEQYF.

CDR3 DNA: TGTGCCAGTAGGCCTCGATACGATACTGAAGCTTTCTTT. Amino acid sequence: CASRPRYDTEAFF. The chain combines TRBV19 with TRBJ1-1; the D is unclear. The V end lost 6 bases, the J end lost 5 bases, and 13 bases lay between the germline ends. The CDR3 sequence is 13 residues long. CDR1 LNHDA and CDR2 SQIVND come from the germline V gene (reference sequence).

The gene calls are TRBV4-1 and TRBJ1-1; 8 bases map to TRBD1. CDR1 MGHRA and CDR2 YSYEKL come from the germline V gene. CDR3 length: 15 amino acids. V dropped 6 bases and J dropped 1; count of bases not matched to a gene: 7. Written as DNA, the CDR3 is TGCGCCAGCAGTATCCCGGGACAGGAGAACACTGAAGCTTTCTTT. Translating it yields CASSIPGQENTEAFF.

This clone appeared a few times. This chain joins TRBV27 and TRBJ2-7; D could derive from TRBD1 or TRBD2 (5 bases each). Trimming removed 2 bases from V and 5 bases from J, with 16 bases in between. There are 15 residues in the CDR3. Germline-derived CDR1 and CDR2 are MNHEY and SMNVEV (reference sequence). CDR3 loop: CASSLGTRGGNEQYF. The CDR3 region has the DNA TGTGCCAGCAGTTTAGGGACCCGAGGCGGCAACGAGCAGTACTTC.

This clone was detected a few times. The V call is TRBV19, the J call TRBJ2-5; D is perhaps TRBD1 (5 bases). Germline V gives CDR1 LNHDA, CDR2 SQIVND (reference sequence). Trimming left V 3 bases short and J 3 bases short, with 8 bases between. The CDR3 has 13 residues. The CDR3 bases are TGTGCCAGTAGTATCGTGACAGAAGAGACCCAGTACTTC. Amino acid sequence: CASSIVTEETQYF.

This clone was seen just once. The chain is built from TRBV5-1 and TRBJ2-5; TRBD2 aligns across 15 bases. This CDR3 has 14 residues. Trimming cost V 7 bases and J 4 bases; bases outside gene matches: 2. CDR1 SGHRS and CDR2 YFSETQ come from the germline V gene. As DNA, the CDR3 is TGCGCCAGCGGACTAGCGGGGGGGCCAGAGACCCAGTACTTC. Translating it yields CASGLAGGPETQYF.

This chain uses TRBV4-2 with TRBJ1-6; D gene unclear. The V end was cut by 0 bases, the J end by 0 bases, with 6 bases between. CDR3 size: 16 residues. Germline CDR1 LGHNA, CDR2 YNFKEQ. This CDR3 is CASSQDGSSYNSPLHF. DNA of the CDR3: TGTGCCAGCAGCCAAGACGGAAGCTCCTATAATTCACCCCTCCACTTT.

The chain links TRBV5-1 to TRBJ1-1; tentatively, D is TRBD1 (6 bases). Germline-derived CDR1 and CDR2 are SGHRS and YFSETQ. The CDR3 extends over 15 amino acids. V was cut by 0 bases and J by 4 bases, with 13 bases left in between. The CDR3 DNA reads TGCGCCAGCAGCTTGGAAGGGGGAGCGGGCACTGAAGCTTTCTTT. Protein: CASSLEGGAGTEAFF. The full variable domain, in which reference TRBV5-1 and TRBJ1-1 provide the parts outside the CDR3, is KAGVTQTPRYLIKTRGQQVTLSCSPISGHRSVSWYQQTPGQGLQFLFEYFSETQRNKGNFPGRFSGRQFSNSRSEMNVSTLELGDSALYLCASSLEGGAGTEAFFGQGTRLTVV.

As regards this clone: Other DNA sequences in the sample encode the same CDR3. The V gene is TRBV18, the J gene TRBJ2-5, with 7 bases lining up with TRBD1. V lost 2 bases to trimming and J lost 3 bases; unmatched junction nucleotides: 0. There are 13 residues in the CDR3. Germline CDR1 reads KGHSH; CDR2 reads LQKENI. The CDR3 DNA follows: TGTGCCAGCTCACCAGGGACAGAAGAGACCCAGTACTTC. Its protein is CASSPGTEETQYF.

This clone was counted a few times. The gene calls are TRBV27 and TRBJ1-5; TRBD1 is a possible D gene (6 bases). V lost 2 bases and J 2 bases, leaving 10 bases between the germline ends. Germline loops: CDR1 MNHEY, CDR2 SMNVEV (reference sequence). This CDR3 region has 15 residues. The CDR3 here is CASSLIRGGNQPQHF. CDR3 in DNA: TGTGCCAGCAGTTTAATTAGGGGGGGCAATCAGCCCCAGCATTTT.

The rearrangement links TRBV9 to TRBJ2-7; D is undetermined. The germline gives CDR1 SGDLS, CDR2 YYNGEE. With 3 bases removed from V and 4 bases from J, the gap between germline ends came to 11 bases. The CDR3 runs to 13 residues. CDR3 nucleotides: TGTGCCAGCAGCGCTGATAGGGAATACGAGCAGTACTTC. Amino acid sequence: CASSADREYEQYF.

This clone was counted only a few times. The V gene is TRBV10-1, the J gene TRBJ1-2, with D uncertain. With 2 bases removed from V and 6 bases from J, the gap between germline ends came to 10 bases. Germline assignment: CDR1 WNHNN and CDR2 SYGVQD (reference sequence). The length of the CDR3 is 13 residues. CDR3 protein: CASSENGYNGYTF. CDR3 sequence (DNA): TGCGCCAGCAGTGAGAACGGATACAATGGCTACACCTTC.

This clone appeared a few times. CDR3 region: CATSRFGGRETQYF. CDR3 bases: TGTGCCACCAGCAGATTTGGGGGGCGAGAGACCCAGTACTTC. The chain links TRBV15 to TRBJ2-5, with D perhaps assigned TRBD1 or TRBD2 (6 bases each). V lost 2 bases to trimming and J lost 4 bases, with 11 bases between them. CDR3 length: 14 amino acids. Germline V gene lookup returns CDR1 LNHNV and CDR2 YYDKDF (reference sequence).

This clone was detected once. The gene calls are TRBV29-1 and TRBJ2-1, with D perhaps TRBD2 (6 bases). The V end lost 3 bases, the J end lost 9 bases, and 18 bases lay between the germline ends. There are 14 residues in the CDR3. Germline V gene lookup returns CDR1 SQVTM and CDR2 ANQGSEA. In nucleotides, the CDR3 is TGCAGCGTTGATTTATTGGGGGGAGGCATTGAGCAGTTCTTC. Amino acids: CSVDLLGGGIEQFF.

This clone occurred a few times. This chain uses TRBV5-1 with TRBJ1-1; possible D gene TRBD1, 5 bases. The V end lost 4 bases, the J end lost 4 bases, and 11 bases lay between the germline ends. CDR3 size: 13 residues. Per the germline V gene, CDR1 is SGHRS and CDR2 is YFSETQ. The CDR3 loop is CASSIKGTTEAFF. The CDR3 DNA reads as TGCGCCAGCAGCATTAAAGGGACCACTGAAGCTTTCTTT.

CDR3 nucleotide sequence: TGTGCCTGGAGTGTCCGACGCAGCTCCTATAATTCACCCCTCCACTTT. Protein product: CAWSVRRSSYNSPLHF. The chain has TRBV30 and TRBJ1-6; D is uncertain. Looked up from germline, CDR1 is GTSNPN and CDR2 is SVGIG (reference sequence). V shed 0 bases and J shed 0 bases, with 9 bases lying between them. The CDR3 contains 16 residues.

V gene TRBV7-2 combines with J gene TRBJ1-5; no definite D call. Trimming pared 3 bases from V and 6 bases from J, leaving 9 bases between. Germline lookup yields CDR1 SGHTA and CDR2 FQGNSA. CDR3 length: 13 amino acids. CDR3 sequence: CASSFGSFQPQHF. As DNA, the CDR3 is TGTGCCAGCAGCTTTGGGTCGTTTCAGCCCCAGCATTTT.

CDR3 nucleotide sequence: TGTGCCAGCAGTGCAGCGGGGGGTGTGAAAGAGACCCAGTACTTC. As protein: CASSAAGGVKETQYF. The chain employs TRBV6-1 and TRBJ2-5, with 9 bases identical to TRBD2. V was pared by 4 bases and J by 3 bases, with 6 bases of the junction left unmatched. This CDR3 is built from 15 residues. Germline-derived CDR1 and CDR2 are MNHNS and SASEGT.

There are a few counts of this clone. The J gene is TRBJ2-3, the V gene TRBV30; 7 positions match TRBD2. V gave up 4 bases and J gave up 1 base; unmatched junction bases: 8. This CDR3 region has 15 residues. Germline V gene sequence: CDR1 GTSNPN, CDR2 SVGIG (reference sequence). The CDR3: CAWNSLGLRTDTQYF. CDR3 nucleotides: TGTGCCTGGAATTCATTGGGACTACGCACAGATACGCAGTATTTT. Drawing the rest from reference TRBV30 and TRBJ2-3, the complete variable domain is SQTIHQWPATLVQPVGSPLSLECTVEGTSNPNLYWYRQAAGRGLQLLFYSVGIGQISSEVPQNLSASRPQDRQFILSSKKLLLSDSGFYLCAWNSLGLRTDTQYFGPGTRLTVL.